The present TCR beta chain was sequenced within a study of shared clonotypes between healthy human individuals. The study's findings and limits: Owing to a small donor count, the genetic and exposure-history diversity represented was limited.

Participating donors were healthy, HIV-negative adults free of recent acute infections or vaccinations. The donors were all Caucasian adults (living in Nashville, Tennessee). Subsets obtained from CD4+ cells comprised CD45RA+ naive and CD45RA-negative memory cells. Sequenced by immunoSEQ multiplex PCR; TCRdb stores in-frame clones only, minus some. Here the sample spans about 600,000 clones, 95% to 98% being singletons. Of note for this clone: Its antigen is unknown.

This CDR3 region has 14 residues. Germline loops: CDR1 LNHDA, CDR2 SQIVND (reference sequence). V gave up 2 bases and J gave up 3 bases, with 7 bases separating them. The sequence derives from a woman in her 30s in good health. V is TRBV19 and J is TRBJ2-2; D is uncertain. The specimen was naive CD4+ T cells sorted from blood. This sample's subset: CD45RA+ positively selected. The CDR3 region has the DNA TGTGCCAGTAGTATACAGCCCCACACCGGGGAGCTGTTTTTT. This encodes CASSIQPHTGELFF.